A single sample is the source of the 13 T cell receptor beta chains below, sequenced in a study of blood T cell repertoires in COVID-19. Using immunoSEQ multiplex PCR, the repertoire was profiled, and TCRdb retains in-frame clones only, with some absent. The sample contains approximately 190,000 clones, about 86% of which appear only once. Material for sequencing was peripheral blood. The receptors stem from a man aged 25 to 40 with active or convalescent COVID-19.

The chain is built from TRBV4-3 and TRBJ1-2; D is uncertain. Germline assignment: CDR1 LGHNA and CDR2 YSLEER. Trimming cost V 5 bases and J 4 bases, with 17 bases left between them. The CDR3 contains 15 residues. CDR3 DNA sequence: TGCGCCAGCAGCTCAGCTAGAGGATCGGCCTATGGCTACACCTTC. This encodes CASSSARGSAYGYTF.

The J gene is TRBJ2-1, the V gene TRBV21-1; the table's D call of TRBD1 was not tested on the DNA. TRBV21-1 is described as a pseudogene. This CDR3 has 18 amino acids. CDR3 region: CASSKVPRLYSSYNEQFF. CDR3 coding DNA: TGTGCCAGCAGCAAAGTTCCTCGGCTTTACAGCTCCTACAATGAGCAGTTCTTC.

V usage is TRBV6-2 or TRBV6-3 and J usage is TRBJ1-5; 9 bases are a match to TRBD1. The germline gives CDR1 MNHEY, CDR2 SVGEGT. The V segment lost 6 bases and the J segment 15 bases; nucleotides outside the gene matches: 6. The CDR3 has 11 residues. This chain's CDR3 is CASSHGQGTHF. Here the CDR3 DNA reads TGTGCCAGCAGCCACGGACAGGGGACGCATTTT.

J is TRBJ1-1 and V is TRBV18; 7 nucleotides agree with TRBD1. The trim removed 4 bases at V and 5 bases at J, leaving 10 bases unmatched. Looked up from germline, CDR1 is KGHSH and CDR2 is LQKENI. The CDR3 loop spans 15 amino acids. This chain's CDR3 is CASSRIEGQRTEAFF. CDR3 DNA: TGTGCCAGCTCACGAATTGAGGGACAGCGAACTGAAGCTTTCTTT.

This clone was recorded once. The genes are TRBV19 and TRBJ1-6; D not resolved. The CDR3 has 15 amino acids. The germline V gene has CDR1 LNHDA and CDR2 SQIVND (reference sequence). V dropped 6 bases and J dropped 6 bases, with 15 bases sitting between them. The CDR3 loop reads CASSAGIQSNSPLHF. The CDR3 DNA reads TGTGCCAGTAGCGCGGGGATACAGAGTAATTCACCCCTCCACTTT. Variable domain in full (rest from reference TRBV19 and TRBJ1-6): DGGITQSPKYLFRKEGQNVTLSCEQNLNHDAMYWYRQDPGQGLRLIYYSQIVNDFQKGDIAEGYSVSREKKESFPLTVTSAQKNPTAFYLCASSAGIQSNSPLHFGNGTRLTVT.

V and J are TRBV9 and TRBJ2-7; TRBD2 is a possible D gene (7 bases). Germline CDR1 SGDLS, CDR2 YYNGEE. V was trimmed by 0 bases and J by 6 bases, leaving 13 bases between them. The length of the CDR3 is 14 residues. DNA of the CDR3: TGTGCCAGCAGCGTAGGGGGAGGGGGGGGCGAGCAGTACTTC. This encodes CASSVGGGGGEQYF.

The V gene is TRBV6-5, the J gene TRBJ1-1; D perhaps matches TRBD1 (6 bases). The ends were cut back, 8 bases at V and 0 bases at J, with 16 bases in the middle. The germline V gene encodes CDR1 MNHEY and CDR2 SVGAGI. This CDR3 has 15 amino acids. This CDR3 is CASRHIQGLNTEAFF. The DNA for the CDR3 is TGTGCCAGCCGTCATATACAGGGACTGAACACTGAAGCTTTCTTT.

The rearrangement joins TRBV5-1 to TRBJ1-1, with 7 bases that match TRBD1. The ends lost 3 bases at V and 6 bases at J; junction bases unmatched: 5. The CDR3 has 13 residues. Per the germline V gene, CDR1 is SGHRS and CDR2 is YFSETQ. CDR3 amino acids: CASSSGQVPEAFF. For the CDR3, the DNA is TGCGCCAGCAGCTCCGGACAGGTCCCTGAAGCTTTCTTT. The variable domain in full, completed from reference TRBV5-1 and TRBJ1-1, reads KAGVTQTPRYLIKTRGQQVTLSCSPISGHRSVSWYQQTPGQGLQFLFEYFSETQRNKGNFPGRFSGRQFSNSRSEMNVSTLELGDSALYLCASSSGQVPEAFFGQGTRLTVV.

The chain employs TRBV27 and TRBJ2-4; D is ambiguous. The CDR3 totals 15 residues. V was clipped by 6 bases and J by 1 base, with 13 bases between them. The germline V gene has CDR1 MNHEY and CDR2 SMNVEV (reference sequence). CDR3 sequence (DNA): TGTGCCAGCAGCACTACTCCGATGGCCAAAAACATTCAGTACTTC. Translated: CASSTTPMAKNIQYF.

This clone was recorded a few times. The chain carries TRBV24-1 and TRBJ2-4, with D possibly being TRBD1 (6 bases). CDR1 and CDR2 (germline): KGHDR, SFDVKD. CDR3 length: 14 residues. V was clipped by 9 bases and J by 2 bases, with 13 bases between them. The CDR3 here is CATEDSMSKNIQYF. The CDR3 DNA reads TGTGCCACCGAGGACAGTATGTCCAAAAACATTCAGTACTTC.

A few counts support this clone. The rearrangement links TRBV5-1 to TRBJ1-1; the D gene is possibly TRBD1 (6 bases). Between the trimmed V and J ends, which lost 4 bases and 4 bases, there was a span of 14 bases. Germline V gene lookup returns CDR1 SGHRS and CDR2 YFSETQ. The CDR3 totals 14 residues. The CDR3 DNA follows: TGCGCCAGCAGCCATGGGGGAGGGGGCACTGAAGCTTTCTTT. Its translation is CASSHGGGGTEAFF.

The V gene is TRBV5-1, the J gene TRBJ1-2; D gene unclear. Germline V CDR1 and CDR2: SGHRS, YFSETQ. The CDR3 sequence is 15 residues long. V lost 0 bases, J lost 3 bases, and 12 bases lay in between. The CDR3 DNA reads as TGCGCCAGCAGCTTGGCCTCAGGCCCGCACTATGGCTACACCTTC. Encoded protein: CASSLASGPHYGYTF. Full variable domain (missing parts from reference TRBV5-1 and TRBJ1-2): KAGVTQTPRYLIKTRGQQVTLSCSPISGHRSVSWYQQTPGQGLQFLFEYFSETQRNKGNFPGRFSGRQFSNSRSEMNVSTLELGDSALYLCASSLASGPHYGYTFGSGTRLTVV.

The chain employs TRBV2 and TRBJ2-1, with a possible D match to TRBD2 (5 bases). Trimming stripped 6 bases from V and 0 bases from J, with 15 bases between. The CDR3 extends over 16 amino acids. Germline V lookup: CDR1 SNHLY, CDR2 FYNNEI. CDR3 sequence reads: CASSVDMGSSYNEQFF. For the CDR3, the DNA is TGTGCCAGCAGCGTAGATATGGGGAGCTCCTACAATGAGCAGTTCTTC.